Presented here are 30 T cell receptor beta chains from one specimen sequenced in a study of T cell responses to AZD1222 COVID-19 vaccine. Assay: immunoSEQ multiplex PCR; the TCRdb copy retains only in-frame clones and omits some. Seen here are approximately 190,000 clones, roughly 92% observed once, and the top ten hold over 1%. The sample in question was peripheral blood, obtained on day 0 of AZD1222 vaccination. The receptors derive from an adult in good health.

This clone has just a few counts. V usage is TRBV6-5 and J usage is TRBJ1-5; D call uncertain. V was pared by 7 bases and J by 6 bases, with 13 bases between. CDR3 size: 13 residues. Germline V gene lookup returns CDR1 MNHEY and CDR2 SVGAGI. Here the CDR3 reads CASTIDTGQPQHF. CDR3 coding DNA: TGTGCCAGCACGATCGATACGGGTCAGCCCCAGCATTTT.

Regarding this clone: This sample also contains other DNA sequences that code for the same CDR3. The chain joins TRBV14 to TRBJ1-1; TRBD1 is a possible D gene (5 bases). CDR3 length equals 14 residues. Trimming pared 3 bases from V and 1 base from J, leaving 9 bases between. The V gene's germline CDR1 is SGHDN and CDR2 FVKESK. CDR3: CASSQGGANTEAFF. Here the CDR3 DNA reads TGTGCCAGCAGCCAGGGTGGGGCGAACACTGAAGCTTTCTTT. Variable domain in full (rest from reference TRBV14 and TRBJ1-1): EAGVTQFPSHSVIEKGQTVTLRCDPISGHDNLYWYRRVMGKEIKFLLHFVKESKQDESGMPNNRFLAERTGGTYSTLKVQPAELEDSGVYFCASSQGGANTEAFFGQGTRLTVV.

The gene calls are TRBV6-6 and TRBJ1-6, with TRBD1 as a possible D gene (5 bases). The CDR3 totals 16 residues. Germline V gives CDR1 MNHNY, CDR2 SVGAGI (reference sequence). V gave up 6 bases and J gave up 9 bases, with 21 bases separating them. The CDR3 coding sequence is TGTGCCAGCAGCAACGGGAGTGGGGGTTTGGGTTCACCCCTCCACTTT. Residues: CASSNGSGGLGSPLHF.

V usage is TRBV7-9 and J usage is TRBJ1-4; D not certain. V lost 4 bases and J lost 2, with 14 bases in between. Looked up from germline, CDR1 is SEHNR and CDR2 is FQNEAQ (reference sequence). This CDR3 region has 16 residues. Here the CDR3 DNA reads TGTGCCAGCAGCTCCGCCAAGGGCGGTACTAATGAAAAACTGTTTTTT. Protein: CASSSAKGGTNEKLFF. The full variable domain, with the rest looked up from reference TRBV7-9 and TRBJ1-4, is DTGVSQNPRHKITKRGQNVTFRCDPISEHNRLYWYRQTLGQGPEFLTYFQNEAQLEKSRLLSDRFSAERPKGSFSTLEIQRTEQGDSAMYLCASSSAKGGTNEKLFFGSGTQLSVL.

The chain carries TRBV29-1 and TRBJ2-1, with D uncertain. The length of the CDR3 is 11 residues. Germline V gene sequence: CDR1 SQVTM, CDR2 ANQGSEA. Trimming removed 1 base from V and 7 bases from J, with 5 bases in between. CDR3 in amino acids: CSVEARNEQFF. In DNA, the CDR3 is TGCAGCGTTGAAGCCAGAAATGAGCAGTTCTTC.

This chain's CDR3 is CASSYQTPQNNYGYTF. The CDR3 DNA reads TGTGCCAGCAGTTACCAAACCCCCCAGAATAACTATGGCTACACCTTC. This chain connects TRBV6-2 or TRBV6-3 to TRBJ1-2; D not resolved. The germline V gene encodes CDR1 MNHEY and CDR2 SVGEGT. Trimming took off 2 bases at V and 1 base at J, with 14 bases between the two ends. This CDR3 is 16 amino acids long.

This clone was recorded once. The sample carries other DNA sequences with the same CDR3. The CDR3, as DNA: TGTGCCAGCAGCGGCGGCGGGGGAACTGAAGCTTTCTTT. Protein sequence: CASSGGGGTEAFF. The V and J genes are TRBV9 and TRBJ1-1, with a tentative D call TRBD1 (5 bases). This CDR3 is built from 13 residues. CDR1 SGDLS and CDR2 YYNGEE come from the germline V gene. V was pared by 3 bases and J by 5 bases, with 11 bases between.

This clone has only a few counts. CDR3 residues: CASSLGHVGGVNSPLHF. DNA for the CDR3: TGTGCCAGCAGCTTGGGGCATGTGGGAGGGGTTAATTCACCCCTCCACTTT. The chain is built from TRBV5-6 and TRBJ1-6; TRBD1 is a possible D gene (5 bases). V lost 0 bases to trimming and J lost 6 bases, with 16 bases between them. CDR1 is SGHDT and CDR2 is YYEEEE in the germline V gene. This CDR3 comprises 17 residues.

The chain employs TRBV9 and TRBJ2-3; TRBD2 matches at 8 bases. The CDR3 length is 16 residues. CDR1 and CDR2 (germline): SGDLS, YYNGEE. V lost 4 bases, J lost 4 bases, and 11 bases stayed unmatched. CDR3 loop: CASSPRVAGSADTQYF. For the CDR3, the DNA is TGTGCCAGCAGCCCCCGGGTAGCGGGGAGCGCAGATACGCAGTATTTT. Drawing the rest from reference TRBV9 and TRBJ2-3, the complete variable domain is DSGVTQTPKHLITATGQRVTLRCSPRSGDLSVYWYQQSLDQGLQFLIQYYNGEERAKGNILERFSAQQFPDLHSELNLSSLELGDSALYFCASSPRVAGSADTQYFGPGTRLTVL.

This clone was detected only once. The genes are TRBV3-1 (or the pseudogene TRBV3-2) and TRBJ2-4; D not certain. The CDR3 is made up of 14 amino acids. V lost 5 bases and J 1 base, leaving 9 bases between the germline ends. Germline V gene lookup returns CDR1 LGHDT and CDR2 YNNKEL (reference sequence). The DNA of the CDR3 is TGTGCCAGCAGCGAGGTGAGGGCCAAAAACATTCAGTACTTC. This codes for CASSEVRAKNIQYF.

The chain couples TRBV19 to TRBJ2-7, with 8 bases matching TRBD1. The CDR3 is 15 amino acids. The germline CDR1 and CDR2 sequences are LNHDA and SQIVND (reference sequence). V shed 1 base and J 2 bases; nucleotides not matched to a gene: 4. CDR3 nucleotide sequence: TGTGCCAGTAGTATAGCCCACAGGGGGACCTACGAGCAGTACTTC. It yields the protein CASSIAHRGTYEQYF.

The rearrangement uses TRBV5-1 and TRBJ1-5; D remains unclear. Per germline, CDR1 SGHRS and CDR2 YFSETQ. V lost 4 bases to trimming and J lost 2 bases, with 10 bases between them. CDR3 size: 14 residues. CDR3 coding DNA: TGCGCCAGCAGCCAGACCGGGGGCAATCAGCCCCAGCATTTT. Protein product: CASSQTGGNQPQHF.

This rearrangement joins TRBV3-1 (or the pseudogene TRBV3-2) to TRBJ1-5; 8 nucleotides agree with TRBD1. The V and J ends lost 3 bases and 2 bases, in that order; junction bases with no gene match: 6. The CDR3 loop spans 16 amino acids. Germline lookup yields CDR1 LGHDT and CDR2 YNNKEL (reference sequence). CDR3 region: CASSQQGTGGNQPQHF. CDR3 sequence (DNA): TGTGCCAGCAGCCAGCAGGGGACAGGTGGCAATCAGCCCCAGCATTTT.

Here the CDR3 reads CASSLATVQGAIGFTF. CDR3 coding DNA: TGTGCCAGCAGCTTAGCTACTGTCCAGGGGGCAATCGGTTTCACCTTC. The chain recombines TRBV7-8 with TRBJ1-2; 8 nucleotides agree with TRBD1. Trimming cost V 0 bases and J 13 bases; bases outside gene matches: 16. The CDR3 contains 16 residues. Germline V CDR1 and CDR2: SGHVS, FQNEAQ.

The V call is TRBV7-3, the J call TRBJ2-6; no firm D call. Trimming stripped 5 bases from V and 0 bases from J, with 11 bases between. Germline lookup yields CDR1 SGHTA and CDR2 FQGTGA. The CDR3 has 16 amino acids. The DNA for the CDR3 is TGTGCCAGCAGCCCCACGGACCGCTCTGGGGCCAACGTCCTGACTTTC. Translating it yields CASSPTDRSGANVLTF.

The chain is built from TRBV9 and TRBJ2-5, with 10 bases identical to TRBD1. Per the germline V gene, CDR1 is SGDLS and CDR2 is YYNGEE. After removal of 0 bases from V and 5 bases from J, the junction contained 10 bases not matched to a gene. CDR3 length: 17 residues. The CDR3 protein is CASSVGQGAIRTETQYF. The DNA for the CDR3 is TGTGCCAGCAGCGTAGGACAGGGGGCAATCAGGACTGAGACCCAGTACTTC. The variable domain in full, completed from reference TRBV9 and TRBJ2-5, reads DSGVTQTPKHLITATGQRVTLRCSPRSGDLSVYWYQQSLDQGLQFLIQYYNGEERAKGNILERFSAQQFPDLHSELNLSSLELGDSALYFCASSVGQGAIRTETQYFGPGTRLLVL.

The CDR3 sequence: CASSLVTGSTGELFF. In DNA form, the CDR3 reads TGCGCCAGCAGCTTGGTGACGGGTAGCACCGGGGAGCTGTTTTTT. The gene calls are TRBV5-1 and TRBJ2-2; D call uncertain. The CDR3 has 15 amino acids. V lost 0 bases and J 4 bases, leaving 10 bases between the germline ends. Looked up from germline, CDR1 is SGHRS and CDR2 is YFSETQ.

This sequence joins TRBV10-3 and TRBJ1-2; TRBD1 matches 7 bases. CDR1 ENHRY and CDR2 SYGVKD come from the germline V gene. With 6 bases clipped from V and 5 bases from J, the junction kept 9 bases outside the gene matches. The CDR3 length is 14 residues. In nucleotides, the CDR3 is TGTGCCATCAGCGGCGGGACAGAAGGGTATGGCTACACCTTC. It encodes CAISGGTEGYGYTF.

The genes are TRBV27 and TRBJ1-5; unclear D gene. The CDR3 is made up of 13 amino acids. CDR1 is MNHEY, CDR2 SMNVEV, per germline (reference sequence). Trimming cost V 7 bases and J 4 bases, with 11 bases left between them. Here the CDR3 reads CASTERPNQPQHF. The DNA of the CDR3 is TGTGCCAGCACCGAAAGACCGAATCAGCCCCAGCATTTT.

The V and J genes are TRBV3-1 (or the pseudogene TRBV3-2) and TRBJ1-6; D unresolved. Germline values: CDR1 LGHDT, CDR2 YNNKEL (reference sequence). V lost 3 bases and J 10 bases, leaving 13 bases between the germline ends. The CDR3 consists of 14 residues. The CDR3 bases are TGTGCCAGCAGCCATAACGGGGTTAACTCACCCCTCCACTTT. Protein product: CASSHNGVNSPLHF.

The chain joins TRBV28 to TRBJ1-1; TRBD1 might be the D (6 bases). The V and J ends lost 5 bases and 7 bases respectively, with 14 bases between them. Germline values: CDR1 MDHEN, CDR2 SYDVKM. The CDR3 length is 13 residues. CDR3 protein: CASSPQGRGEAFF. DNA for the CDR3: TGTGCCAGCAGTCCCCAGGGGCGGGGTGAAGCTTTCTTT.

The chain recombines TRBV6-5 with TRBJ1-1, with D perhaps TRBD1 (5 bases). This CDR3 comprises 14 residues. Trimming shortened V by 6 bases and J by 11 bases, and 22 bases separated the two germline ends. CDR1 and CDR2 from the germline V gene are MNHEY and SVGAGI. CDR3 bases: TGTGCCAGCAGCCCCGGCCTTGACGGACCAGGGGCTTTCTTT. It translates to CASSPGLDGPGAFF.

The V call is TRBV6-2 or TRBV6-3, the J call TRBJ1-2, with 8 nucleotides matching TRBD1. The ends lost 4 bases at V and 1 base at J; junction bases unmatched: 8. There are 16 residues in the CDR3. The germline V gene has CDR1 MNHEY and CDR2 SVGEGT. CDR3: CASSFLRQGNNYGYTF. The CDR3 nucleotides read TGTGCCAGCAGTTTTCTCCGACAGGGGAATAACTATGGCTACACCTTC.

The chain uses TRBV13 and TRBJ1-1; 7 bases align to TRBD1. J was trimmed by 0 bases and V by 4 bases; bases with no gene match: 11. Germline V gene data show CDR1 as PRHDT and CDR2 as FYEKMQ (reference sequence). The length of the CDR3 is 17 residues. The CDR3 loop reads CASSSSTGVLMNTEAFF. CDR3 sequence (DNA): TGTGCCAGCAGCTCCTCCACAGGGGTATTAATGAACACTGAAGCTTTCTTT.

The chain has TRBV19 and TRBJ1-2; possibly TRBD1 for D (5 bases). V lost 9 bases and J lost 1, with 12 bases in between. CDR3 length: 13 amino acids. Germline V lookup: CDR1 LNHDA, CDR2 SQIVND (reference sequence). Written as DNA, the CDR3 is TGTGCCAGCAGAGTGGGGCATAACTATGGCTACACCTTC. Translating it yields CASRVGHNYGYTF.

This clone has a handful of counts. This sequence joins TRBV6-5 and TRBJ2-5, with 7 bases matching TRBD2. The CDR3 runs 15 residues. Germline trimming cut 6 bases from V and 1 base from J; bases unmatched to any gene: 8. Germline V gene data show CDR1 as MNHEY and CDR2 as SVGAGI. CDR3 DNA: TGTGCCAGCAGCTGGTCCCTAGCGGTCCAAGAGACCCAGTACTTC. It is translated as CASSWSLAVQETQYF.

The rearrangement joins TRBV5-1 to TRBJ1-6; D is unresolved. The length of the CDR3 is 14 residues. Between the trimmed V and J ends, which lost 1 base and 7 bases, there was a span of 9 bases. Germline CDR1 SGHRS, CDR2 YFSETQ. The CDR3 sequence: CASSLMEANSPLHF. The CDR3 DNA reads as TGCGCCAGCAGCTTGATGGAGGCAAATTCACCCCTCCACTTT.

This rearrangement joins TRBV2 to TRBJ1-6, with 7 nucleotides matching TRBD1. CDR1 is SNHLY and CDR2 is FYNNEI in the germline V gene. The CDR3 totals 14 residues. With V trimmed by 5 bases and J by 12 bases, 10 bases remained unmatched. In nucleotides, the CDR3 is TGTGCCAGCAGTCCTCGACAGGGCTATCAACCCCTCCACTTT. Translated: CASSPRQGYQPLHF.

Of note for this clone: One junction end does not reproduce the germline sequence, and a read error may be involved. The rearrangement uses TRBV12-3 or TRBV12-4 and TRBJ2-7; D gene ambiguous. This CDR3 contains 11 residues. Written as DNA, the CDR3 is TGTGCCAGCAGTCTCCACCTGGAGCAGTACTTT. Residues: CASSLHLEQYF.

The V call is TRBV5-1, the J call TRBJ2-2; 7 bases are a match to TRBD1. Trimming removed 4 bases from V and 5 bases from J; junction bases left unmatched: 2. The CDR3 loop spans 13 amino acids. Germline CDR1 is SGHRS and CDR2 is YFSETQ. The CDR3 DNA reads TGCGCCAGCAGCACACAGGGGACCGGGGAGCTGTTTTTT. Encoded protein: CASSTQGTGELFF. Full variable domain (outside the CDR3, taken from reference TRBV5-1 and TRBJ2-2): KAGVTQTPRYLIKTRGQQVTLSCSPISGHRSVSWYQQTPGQGLQFLFEYFSETQRNKGNFPGRFSGRQFSNSRSEMNVSTLELGDSALYLCASSTQGTGELFFGEGSRLTVL.